A selection of T cell receptor beta chains follows, all from one sample in a study of early stage breast cancer tumors. Libraries were prepared by immunoSEQ multiplex PCR; TCRdb keeps only in-frame clonotypes and omits some of them. The sample shows approximately 11,000 clones, around 72% of them seen only once. The specimen was breast tumor tissue. The receptors come from a person aged 65-85 years with breast cancer. Both conserved end residues are part of each CDR3. Fields, in order: V gene, clone size, J gene, D gene, CDR3 DNA, CDR3 protein. The D gene is left open where the match is weak. Clone size is stated in some rows and not others, as once, few, many or a class when expanded.

>TRBV19|few|TRBJ2-2|-
TGTGCCAGTAGTATCGTGTCTAGTCACGGGGCCGGGGAGCTGTTTTTT
CASSIVSSHGAGELFF
>TRBV10-3|once|TRBJ2-3|TRBD2
TGTGCCATCAGTTTTGGTCTAAGCGGGGGGATAGCAGATACGCAGTATTTT
CAISFGLSGGIADTQYF
>TRBV4-2|-|TRBJ1-5|TRBD1
TGTGCCAGCAGCCAAGATCAAGTCGGGACAGGGATGGGTCAGCCCCAGCATTTT
CASSQDQVGTGMGQPQHF
>TRBV30|-|TRBJ1-2|TRBD1
TGTGCCTGGAGTGTACAGGGGGCAGACTATGGCTACACCTTC
CAWSVQGADYGYTF
>TRBV11-2|-|TRBJ1-1|TRBD1
TGTGCCAGCAGCCCCGCCCGGGACAGGGAAAGGGGCACTGAAGCTTTCTTT
CASSPARDRERGTEAFF
>TRBV28|-|TRBJ2-3|-
TGTGCCAGCAATGGGGGCACAGGCCACGCCAGCCCAGATACGCAGTATTTT
CASNGGTGHASPDTQYF
>TRBV10-3|-|TRBJ1-2|-
TGTGCCATCAAGCCTGTAAGCTCTAACTATGGCTACACCTTC
CAIKPVSSNYGYTF
>TRBV6-5|once|TRBJ2-7|-
TGTGCCAGCAGTGGCTCCGGGACATCCTACGAGCAGTACTTC
CASSGSGTSYEQYF
>TRBV10-3|-|TRBJ1-5|TRBD1
TGTGCCATCAGTGAGTCTCACAGGGGCTCAAATCAGCCCCAGCATTTT
CAISESHRGSNQPQHF
>TRBV19|-|TRBJ2-5|TRBD2
TGTGCCAGTAGTATGGGGACTAGCGGGAGGGCAGAGACCCAGTACTTC
CASSMGTSGRAETQYF
>TRBV5-1|-|TRBJ1-4|TRBD1
TGCGCCAGCAGCTTGCGGACAGGGCGGAATGAAAAACTGTTTTTT
CASSLRTGRNEKLFF
>TRBV6-6|-|TRBJ1-1|TRBD1
TGTGCCAGCAGTCTTCCCGGGGGACAGTCAGAAGCTTTCTTT
CASSLPGGQSEAFF
>TRBV10-3|few|TRBJ1-1|-
TGTGCCATCAGTGAGGGACAGATCAACACTGAAGCTTTCTTT
CAISEGQINTEAFF
>TRBV10-3|-|TRBJ2-5|-
TGTGCCATCAGTGAGTCTGGTCGGGGTGTAGAGGCCCAGTACTTC
CAISESGRGVEAQYF
>TRBV7-9|-|TRBJ1-1|-
TGTGCCAGCAGCTTAGGGGCAGCAACTGAAGCTTTCTTT
CASSLGAATEAFF
>TRBV30|once|TRBJ2-1|TRBD1
TGTGCCTGCCATCCCGGGACAGGGGTAGGGCAGTTCTTC
CACHPGTGVGQFF
>TRBV7-9|-|TRBJ2-7|-
TGTGCCAGCAGCCTTAGTCCGGGCGAGCAGTACTTC
CASSLSPGEQYF